This is a list of T cell receptor beta chains from one sample in a study of human versus mouse CDR3 diversity and MHC coevolution. Only in-frame clones appear in the TCRdb table, and some are missing; sequencing was by immunoSEQ multiplex PCR. The sample holds about 83,000 clones; 85% to 95% are singletons and the top ten take around 0.15%. The material sequenced was naive CD4+ T cells from blood. These receptors were taken from a person aged 30-69 years in good health. Both conserved end residues are part of each CDR3. The order of the fields is V gene, J gene, CDR3 protein.

v_gene: TRBV5-1
j_gene: TRBJ2-3
CDR3aa: CASSWGLRTDTQYF

v_gene: TRBV11-2
j_gene: TRBJ2-3
CDR3aa: CASSHGGLTDTQYF

v_gene: TRBV2
j_gene: TRBJ2-3
CDR3aa: CASSEWRGSTDTQYF

v_gene: TRBV6-5
j_gene: TRBJ1-1
CDR3aa: CASSPMRTSNTEAFF

v_gene: TRBV6-4
j_gene: TRBJ2-7
CDR3aa: CASSGDEQYF

v_gene: TRBV7-6
j_gene: TRBJ1-6
CDR3aa: CASSQTGGDSPLHF

v_gene: TRBV5-1
j_gene: TRBJ1-2
CDR3aa: CASSLDPNYGYTF

v_gene: TRBV11-2
j_gene: TRBJ2-7
CDR3aa: CASRSGTGQYEQYF

v_gene: TRBV18
j_gene: TRBJ2-1
CDR3aa: CASSEPGLAASYNEQFF

v_gene: TRBV18
j_gene: TRBJ2-7
CDR3aa: CASSPPASREQYF

v_gene: TRBV28
j_gene: TRBJ1-1
CDR3aa: CASSTGSGEAFF

v_gene: TRBV5-1
j_gene: TRBJ2-1
CDR3aa: CASSSTSAGNNEQFF

v_gene: TRBV27
j_gene: TRBJ1-2
CDR3aa: CASSFRNLPNYGYTF

v_gene: TRBV18
j_gene: TRBJ1-2
CDR3aa: CASSPDPRRGSDYGYTF

v_gene: TRBV5-4
j_gene: TRBJ2-5
CDR3aa: CASSAGTGGQETQYF

v_gene: TRBV6-5
j_gene: TRBJ1-6
CDR3aa: CASAPQDRLNSPLHF

v_gene: TRBV9
j_gene: TRBJ2-7
CDR3aa: CASSEDRGGTYEQYF

v_gene: TRBV5-6
j_gene: TRBJ1-1
CDR3aa: CASSETGGGRRNTEAFF

v_gene: TRBV28
j_gene: TRBJ1-1
CDR3aa: CASRGQGFEAFF

v_gene: TRBV19
j_gene: TRBJ1-4
CDR3aa: CASSIGGSGEKLFF

v_gene: TRBV2
j_gene: TRBJ2-7
CDR3aa: CASTPRTGRYEQYF

v_gene: TRBV28
j_gene: TRBJ1-4
CDR3aa: CASSLGQGLEKLFF

v_gene: TRBV18
j_gene: TRBJ1-4
CDR3aa: CASSPGTGGGEKLFF

v_gene: TRBV5-4
j_gene: TRBJ2-1
CDR3aa: CASSPGTSGRVSYNEQFF

v_gene: TRBV9
j_gene: TRBJ2-4
CDR3aa: CASSAGGEWTKNIQYF

v_gene: TRBV5-6
j_gene: TRBJ1-1
CDR3aa: CASSLVGEGLNTEAFF

v_gene: TRBV7-2
j_gene: TRBJ2-7
CDR3aa: CASSLRWQSDEQYF

v_gene: TRBV19
j_gene: TRBJ2-7
CDR3aa: CATRRLAGAYEQYF

v_gene: TRBV15
j_gene: TRBJ2-1
CDR3aa: CATSWGLGAYNEQFF

v_gene: TRBV2
j_gene: TRBJ1-1
CDR3aa: CASTLTGVNTEAFF

v_gene: TRBV21-1
j_gene: TRBJ1-5
CDR3aa: CASRVRDRPWGNQPQHF

v_gene: TRBV25-1
j_gene: TRBJ2-2
CDR3aa: CASSSSGTGVSGELFF

v_gene: TRBV5-1
j_gene: TRBJ2-7
CDR3aa: CASSLALHTSGYF

v_gene: TRBV4-2
j_gene: TRBJ2-7
CDR3aa: CASSQDNAGNYEQYF

v_gene: TRBV7-9
j_gene: TRBJ2-7
CDR3aa: CASSIRGTVGLSEQYF

v_gene: TRBV18
j_gene: TRBJ2-7
CDR3aa: CASSPTGYEQYF

v_gene: TRBV7-9
j_gene: TRBJ1-2
CDR3aa: CASTGSQGTYGYTF

v_gene: TRBV5-1
j_gene: TRBJ1-3
CDR3aa: CASSPFPSGNTIYF

v_gene: TRBV4-1
j_gene: TRBJ2-2
CDR3aa: CASSQRQGAYTGELFF

v_gene: TRBV29-1
j_gene: TRBJ2-3
CDR3aa: CSVGLMGGPRSMYF

v_gene: TRBV5-1
j_gene: TRBJ2-3
CDR3aa: CASSLQAGSTDTQYF

v_gene: TRBV6-5
j_gene: TRBJ1-4
CDR3aa: CASRGALNEKLFF

v_gene: TRBV11-2
j_gene: TRBJ1-1
CDR3aa: CASSFWGGGGTEAFF

v_gene: TRBV7-9
j_gene: TRBJ2-5
CDR3aa: CASSLPTSPQETQYF

v_gene: TRBV27
j_gene: TRBJ2-3
CDR3aa: CASRGGAGTDTQYF

v_gene: TRBV6-5
j_gene: TRBJ1-2
CDR3aa: CASSPGQRYGYTF

v_gene: TRBV6-1
j_gene: TRBJ1-6
CDR3aa: CASRGPNSGALHF

v_gene: TRBV5-4
j_gene: TRBJ2-5
CDR3aa: CASSLARGIRETQYF

v_gene: TRBV10-3
j_gene: TRBJ2-1
CDR3aa: CAISDSSGLAYNEQFF

v_gene: TRBV5-8
j_gene: .
CDR3aa: CASSFMTGGHYEQYF

v_gene: TRBV7-2
j_gene: TRBJ2-7
CDR3aa: CASSVNSGRAF

v_gene: TRBV9
j_gene: TRBJ2-2
CDR3aa: CASSREGNTGELFF